The 11 T cell receptor beta chains below come from one sample, sequenced in a study of blood T cells in healthy people across ages. It was with a sample-barcoded 5' primer and a J-beta primer mix that a second PCR of about 7 to 12 cycles was run. One entry per CDR3 protein, called by TCRdb with MiXCR from the 5' RACE reads. The table has about 780,000 distinct CDR3 sequences, roughly 26% seen once. These same records also appear under a second study, on T cells of mothers and their children.

Sequences were obtained from blood. These receptor sequences come from a boy aged 10-17 years in good health.

This rearrangement joins TRBV20-1 to TRBJ2-5; perhaps TRBD1 as D (6 bases). The last part of the DNA fits TRBJ2-7 better; the J call may be wrong. The CDR3 has 15 residues. CDR1 is DFQATT and CDR2 is SNEGSKA in the germline V gene (reference sequence). This CDR3 reads CSASPGHRFGYEQYF. CDR3 bases: TGCAGTGCTTCCCCGGGACATCGATTCGGCTACGAGCAGTACTTC.

The chain recombines TRBV7-9 with TRBJ2-5, with D uncertain. CDR1 is SEHNR and CDR2 is FQNEAQ in the germline V gene (reference sequence). Deletions cut 3 bases from V and 5 bases from J, with 13 bases between. This CDR3 spans 14 amino acids. CDR3 protein: CASSFSSSWETQYF. The CDR3 DNA is TGTGCCAGCAGCTTCTCCAGTTCCTGGGAGACCCAGTACTTC.

This clonotype is a singleton in its sample. The chain joins TRBV10-3 to TRBJ2-1; no reliable D call. V lost 10 bases and J lost 5, with 12 bases in between. CDR3 size: 12 residues. CDR1 ENHRY and CDR2 SYGVKD come from the germline V gene. The CDR3 region has the DNA TGTGCCACCCAGACGAACAACAATGAGCAGTTCTTC. Translation: CATQTNNNEQFF.

The table lists this clonotype with a few counts. The chain carries TRBV20-1 and TRBJ1-1, with 7 bases matching TRBD1. The CDR3 covers 12 residues. V shed 6 bases and J 5 bases; nucleotides not matched to a gene: 6. From germline, CDR1 is DFQATT and CDR2 SNEGSKA (reference sequence). The CDR3 protein is CSAGGGGTEAFF. Written as DNA, the CDR3 is TGCAGTGCGGGAGGGGGCGGGACTGAAGCTTTCTTT.

This clonotype occurred a few times. The J gene is TRBJ2-3, the V gene TRBV3-1; 7 bases fit TRBD1. The CDR3 loop spans 15 amino acids. After removal of 6 bases from V and 3 bases from J, the junction contained 9 bases not matched to a gene. In germline, CDR1 is LGHDT, CDR2 YNNKEL (reference sequence). As DNA, the CDR3 is TGTGCCAGCAGACGAACAGGGGATCGGACAGATACGCAGTATTTT. Amino acid sequence: CASRRTGDRTDTQYF.

J is TRBJ1-4 and V is TRBV5-1, with D perhaps matching TRBD1 (5 bases). Germline CDR1 and CDR2: SGHRS and YFSETQ. With 4 bases removed from V and 7 bases from J, the gap between germline ends came to 17 bases. The CDR3 runs to 15 residues. The CDR3 region is CASSPEAGEGEKLFF. DNA for the CDR3: TGCGCCAGCAGCCCGGAGGCGGGGGAGGGTGAAAAACTGTTTTTT.

This clonotype turned up a few times. The chain uses TRBV2 and TRBJ2-2, with D unresolved. This CDR3 spans 13 amino acids. Germline CDR1 and CDR2: SNHLY and FYNNEI. The V and J ends lost 4 bases and 7 bases respectively, with 10 bases between them. The CDR3 DNA is TGTGCCAGCAGTGGTTCGGAAGGCGGGGAGCTGTTTTTT. It yields the protein CASSGSEGGELFF.

CDR3 amino acids: CASSIDRWNNEQFF. CDR3 sequence (DNA): TGTGCCAGTAGTATAGATCGGTGGAACAATGAGCAGTTCTTC. The chain recombines TRBV19 with TRBJ2-7; D is ambiguous. The DNA end favors TRBJ2-1, so the J call may be wrong. Germline CDR1 reads LNHDA; CDR2 reads SQIVND (reference sequence). The CDR3 is 14 amino acids.

The chain has TRBV7-9 and TRBJ2-5, with unresolved D. CDR1 and CDR2 from the germline V gene are SEHNR and FQNEAQ (reference sequence). Trimming removed 6 bases at V and 5 bases at J, with 10 bases between. CDR3 length: 12 residues. The CDR3 sequence is CASRTAGETQYF. Here the CDR3 DNA reads TGTGCCAGCAGGACCGCCGGCGAGACCCAGTACTTC.

This sequence joins TRBV6-1 and TRBJ2-1; D remains unclear. V was clipped by 7 bases and J by 0 bases, with 4 bases between them. The CDR3 consists of 12 residues. Germline values: CDR1 MNHNS, CDR2 SASEGT. CDR3 region: CASTRSYNEQFF. The CDR3 DNA reads TGTGCCAGCACCCGCTCCTACAATGAGCAGTTCTTC.

DNA of the CDR3: TGCAGCGCCCTAGCAACTAATGAAAAACTGTTTTTT. Translated, it gives CSALATNEKLFF. The V gene is TRBV29-1, the J gene TRBJ1-4; D call uncertain. V was clipped by 7 bases and J by 0 bases, with 6 bases between them. CDR1 and CDR2 from the germline V gene are SQVTM and ANQGSEA. The CDR3 contains 12 residues. Supplemented by reference TRBV29-1 and TRBJ1-4, the full variable domain reads SAVISQKPSRDICQRGTSLTIQCQVDSQVTMMFWYRQQPGQSLTLIATANQGSEATYESGFVIDKFPISRPNLTFSTLTVSNMSPEDSSIYLCSALATNEKLFFGSGTQLSVL.